One sample yielded the 11 T cell receptor beta chains listed below, sequenced in a study of blood T cells in healthy people across ages. For the second PCR, which ran for 7 to 11 cycles, a sample-barcoded 5' primer and a J-beta primer mix were used. Via MiXCR, TCRdb re-called the 5' RACE reads, giving one row per CDR3 protein. The repertoire holds 700,000 to 900,000 distinct CDR3 sequences, roughly 24% seen once, with over 2.5% in the top ten. The sample also formed part of further work on T cells of mothers and their children.

The sequencing input was blood. These receptors originate from a boy aged 5 to 17 in good health.

This clonotype has at least ten counts. This sequence joins TRBV15 and TRBJ2-5; 8 nucleotides line up with TRBD2. With the DNA end fitting TRBJ2-7 better, the J assignment may be wrong. Looked up from germline, CDR1 is LNHNV and CDR2 is YYDKDF (reference sequence). This CDR3 is 14 amino acids long. DNA for the CDR3: TGTGCCACCAGCACCGGGACTAGTGTCTACGAGCAGTACTTC. Its protein product is CATSTGTSVYEQYF.

This clonotype has more than one count but fewer than ten. This chain connects TRBV20-1 to TRBJ2-7, with a tentative D call TRBD2 (7 bases). With the DNA end fitting TRBJ2-5 better, the J assignment may be wrong. This CDR3 is 16 amino acids long. Per germline, CDR1 DFQATT and CDR2 SNEGSKA (reference sequence). Here the CDR3 reads CSARVVGGALRETQYF. As DNA, the CDR3 is TGCAGTGCTAGAGTCGTGGGGGGGGCCCTCCGAGAGACCCAGTACTTC.

This clonotype was recorded a few times. This chain uses TRBV20-1 with TRBJ1-6, with 8 bases fitting TRBD1. The V and J ends lost 5 bases and 8 bases, in that order; junction bases with no gene match: 11. The CDR3 sequence is 15 residues long. Looked up from germline, CDR1 is DFQATT and CDR2 is SNEGSKA (reference sequence). The CDR3 loop reads CSAPTGANADSPLHF. CDR3 sequence (DNA): TGCAGTGCTCCGACAGGGGCTAATGCTGATTCACCCCTCCACTTT.

The chain links TRBV7-3 to TRBJ1-1; D gene unclear. Germline CDR1 and CDR2: SGHTA and FQGTGA. V dropped 2 bases and J dropped 1 base, with 11 bases sitting between them. The CDR3 loop spans 15 amino acids. In DNA form, the CDR3 reads TGTGCCAGCAGCTTAGCCTCAACAGAGAACACTGAAGCTTTCTTT. Protein: CASSLASTENTEAFF.

This clonotype was seen a few times. This chain uses TRBV20-1 with TRBJ2-5; 13 bases align to TRBD2. The end of the DNA fits TRBJ2-1 better, so the J call may be wrong. The CDR3 sequence is 15 residues long. Germline CDR1 reads DFQATT; CDR2 reads SNEGSKA (reference sequence). The DNA of the CDR3 is TGCAGTGCTTGGCACGGGACTAGCGGGACAAATGAGCAGTTCTTC. It encodes CSAWHGTSGTNEQFF.

CDR3 DNA: TGCAGTGCACTTGGACTAGCGGGGGGGATCAATGAGCAGTTCTTC. This translates into CSALGLAGGINEQFF. The J gene is TRBJ2-5, the V gene TRBV20-1; 15 nucleotides line up with TRBD2. The end of the DNA aligns better with TRBJ2-1, so the J call may be wrong. The CDR3 runs to 15 residues. Per germline, CDR1 DFQATT and CDR2 SNEGSKA (reference sequence).

This sequence joins TRBV7-2 and TRBJ2-3; D unclear. V was pared by 1 base and J by 1 base, with 9 bases between. Germline CDR1 SGHTA, CDR2 FQGNSA. This CDR3 region has 15 residues. For the CDR3, the DNA is TGTGCCAGCAGCTTAGGGGCTAGACGCACAGATACGCAGTATTTT. Its protein is CASSLGARRTDTQYF.

This clonotype was seen a few times. The chain couples TRBV13 to TRBJ1-2; 12 nucleotides match TRBD1. The CDR3 sequence is 14 residues long. From germline, CDR1 is PRHDT and CDR2 FYEKMQ (reference sequence). V was clipped by 4 bases and J by 6 bases; unmatched bases: 3. This CDR3 reads CASSSGQGAHGYTF. CDR3 sequence (DNA): TGTGCCAGCAGCTCGGGACAGGGGGCTCATGGCTACACCTTC.

J is TRBJ2-5 and V is TRBV6-5; 9 bases match TRBD1. The DNA end is a closer match to TRBJ2-7, so the J assignment may be wrong. The CDR3 is 13 residues long. Germline V gene lookup returns CDR1 MNHEY and CDR2 SVGAGI. The chain's CDR3 is CASRTGAAYEQYF. As DNA, the CDR3 is TGTGCCAGCCGGACAGGGGCAGCCTACGAGCAGTACTTC.

V and J are TRBV20-1 and TRBJ1-2; D may be TRBD1 (5 bases). The CDR3 extends over 15 amino acids. V was pared by 2 bases and J by 2 bases, with 15 bases between. Germline lookup yields CDR1 DFQATT and CDR2 SNEGSKA (reference sequence). The CDR3 region has the DNA TGCAGTGCTAGACCCCCGGGGGACGGGAACTATGGCTACACCTTC. It yields the protein CSARPPGDGNYGYTF.

The V gene is TRBV27, the J gene TRBJ2-4, with 12 nucleotides matching TRBD1. After removal of 5 bases from V and 2 bases from J, the junction contained 7 bases not matched to a gene. This CDR3 comprises 17 residues. Germline V CDR1 and CDR2: MNHEY, SMNVEV (reference sequence). CDR3: CASSPTGTGGTKNIQYF. DNA for the CDR3: TGTGCCAGCAGTCCTACTGGGACAGGGGGCACCAAAAACATTCAGTACTTC.